Below are 32 T cell receptor beta chains sequenced from a single sample in a study of regulatory T cells in long-lasting Graves disease. Combining iRepertoire HTBI primers with Arm-PCR of CDR3 regions, the authors built TCR beta libraries. TCRdb reprocessed the multiplex PCR reads with MiXCR, giving one entry per CDR3 protein. Counted here are fewer than 400,000 distinct CDR3 sequences, about 20% occurring once; the ten biggest clones make up about two fifths. Time point denoted: newly diagnosed GD, antithyroid drugs for less than 3 months. Extracted RNA from PBMCs served as the source of the TCR library. The sequencing here drew on peripheral blood mononuclear cells (PBMCs), taken at new diagnosis, from a patient treated with antithyroid drugs. The source of these receptors is a female donor with Graves disease.

As for this clonotype: Being one base from a much bigger clone, this may be a read error. The chain employs TRBV11-3 and TRBJ2-1; D ambiguous. This CDR3 region has 14 residues. Germline-derived CDR1 and CDR2 are SGHNT and YENEEA. V dropped 5 bases and J dropped 8 bases, with 16 bases sitting between them. The chain's CDR3 is CASSPGGEEDEQFF. DNA for the CDR3: TGTGCCAGCAGCCCGGGTGGGGAAGAAGATGAGCAGTTCTTC.

This clonotype was recorded a few times. This rearrangement joins TRBV9 to TRBJ2-1, with a possible D match to TRBD1 (6 bases). This CDR3 contains 17 residues. Germline V gene sequence: CDR1 SGDLS, CDR2 YYNGEE. Trimming took 1 base from V and 5 from J, leaving 19 bases between them. The CDR3 loop is CASSVRDILRSHNEQFF. Written as DNA, the CDR3 is TGTGCCAGCAGCGTACGGGACATACTGAGGTCCCACAATGAGCAGTTCTTC.

The V and J genes are TRBV6-2 or TRBV6-3 and TRBJ2-7; 10 positions match TRBD1. This CDR3 region has 16 residues. CDR1 is MNHEY, CDR2 SVGEGT, per germline. With 6 bases clipped from V and 7 bases from J, the junction kept 15 bases outside the gene matches. CDR3 loop: CASSRPTGTGAREQYF. CDR3 DNA sequence: TGTGCCAGCAGCCGGCCAACCGGGACAGGGGCAAGGGAGCAGTACTTC.

This clonotype was counted at least ten times. V is TRBV12-3 or TRBV12-4 and J is TRBJ2-6, with D tentatively TRBD1 (5 bases). The CDR3 loop spans 20 amino acids. The V gene lost 0 bases and the J gene lost 3 bases, with 21 bases spanning the gap. The chain's CDR3 is CASSLAQRGLRMRGANVLTF. CDR3 in DNA: TGTGCCAGCAGTTTAGCGCAAAGGGGCTTGAGGATGCGTGGGGCCAACGTCCTGACTTTC.

This clonotype was recorded at least ten times. The J gene is TRBJ2-7, the V gene TRBV19, with TRBD1 as a possible D gene (6 bases). This CDR3 comprises 14 residues. Deletions cut 6 bases from V and 0 bases from J, with 12 bases between. The germline gives CDR1 LNHDA, CDR2 SQIVND (reference sequence). The CDR3 spells CASSPTGFSYEQYF. The CDR3 nucleotides read TGTGCCAGTAGCCCAACAGGGTTCTCCTACGAGCAGTACTTC.

The rearrangement links TRBV3-1 to TRBJ1-2; TRBD1 matches at 7 bases. This CDR3 contains 15 residues. Losses at the gene ends were 0 bases for V and 6 bases for J; bases not matched to a gene: 7. The germline gives CDR1 LGHDT, CDR2 YNNKEL (reference sequence). This CDR3 is CASSQDQAGGHGYTF. DNA for the CDR3: TGTGCCAGCAGCCAAGATCAGGCAGGGGGACATGGCTACACCTTC.

This clonotype occurred many times. This sequence joins TRBV12-3 or TRBV12-4 and TRBJ1-2; no firm D call. The germline V and J ends were trimmed by 5 bases and 2 bases, with 12 bases remaining between them. CDR3 length: 14 residues. The CDR3, as DNA: TGTGCCAGCAGTCCCGAGACCGAAAACTATGGCTACACCTTC. It specifies CASSPETENYGYTF.

This clonotype was recorded at least ten times. The chain links TRBV18 to TRBJ2-7; D might be TRBD1 or TRBD2, each matching 5 bases. The CDR3 has 14 residues. V lost 3 bases and J 6 bases, leaving 15 bases between the germline ends. Germline values: CDR1 KGHSH, CDR2 LQKENI. CDR3 protein: CASSPRDQGGEQYF. In DNA, the CDR3 is TGTGCCAGCTCACCCCGGGACCAAGGAGGCGAGCAGTACTTC. Drawing the rest from reference TRBV18 and TRBJ2-7, the complete variable domain is NAGVMQNPRHLVRRRGQEARLRCSPMKGHSHVYWYRQLPEEGLKFMVYLQKENIIDESGMPKERFSAEFPKEGPSILRIQQVVRGDSAAYFCASSPRDQGGEQYFGPGTRLTVT.

This clonotype occurred many times. The V call is TRBV27, the J call TRBJ2-7, with 8 bases fitting TRBD2. Per the germline V gene, CDR1 is MNHEY and CDR2 is SMNVEV (reference sequence). The CDR3 runs 14 residues. J was trimmed by 5 bases and V by 3 bases; bases with no gene match: 6. CDR3 sequence reads: CASSLVSGSDEQYF. The DNA for the CDR3 is TGTGCCAGCAGTTTGGTAAGCGGGAGCGACGAGCAGTACTTC.

This clonotype was observed a handful of times. This chain joins TRBV5-1 and TRBJ2-5; 14 bases fit TRBD2. This CDR3 has 16 residues. After removal of 4 bases from V and 5 bases from J, the junction contained 7 bases not matched to a gene. Per germline, CDR1 SGHRS and CDR2 YFSETQ. The CDR3 region has the DNA TGCGCCAGCAGCGCCCGACTAGCGGGAGGGCCGGAGACCCAGTACTTC. Translating it yields CASSARLAGGPETQYF. The entire variable domain, with the rest obtained from reference TRBV5-1 and TRBJ2-5, is as follows: KAGVTQTPRYLIKTRGQQVTLSCSPISGHRSVSWYQQTPGQGLQFLFEYFSETQRNKGNFPGRFSGRQFSNSRSEMNVSTLELGDSALYLCASSARLAGGPETQYFGPGTRLLVL.

In this sample, this clonotype turned up a few times. One base away lies a much larger clone, so this may be a sequencing read error. The CDR3 coding sequence is TGTGCCTGGAGTCAAGGGACCACAGATACGCAGTATTTT. This encodes CAWSQGTTDTQYF. This chain joins TRBV30 and TRBJ2-3, with D possibly being TRBD1 or TRBD2 (5 bases each). The V end was cut by 2 bases, the J end by 2 bases, with 8 bases between. This CDR3 region has 13 residues. In germline, CDR1 is GTSNPN, CDR2 SVGIG (reference sequence).

This rearrangement joins TRBV30 to TRBJ2-7; D is ambiguous. V was clipped by 0 bases and J by 0 bases, with 9 bases between them. This CDR3 is 14 amino acids long. Germline V CDR1 and CDR2: GTSNPN, SVGIG (reference sequence). Here the CDR3 DNA reads TGTGCCTGGAGTGTTAGACCGAGCTCCTACGAGCAGTACTTC. This gives the protein CAWSVRPSSYEQYF. The full variable domain, with the rest looked up from reference TRBV30 and TRBJ2-7, is SQTIHQWPATLVQPVGSPLSLECTVEGTSNPNLYWYRQAAGRGLQLLFYSVGIGQISSEVPQNLSASRPQDRQFILSSKKLLLSDSGFYLCAWSVRPSSYEQYFGPGTRLTVT.

The chain joins TRBV28 to TRBJ1-1, with D possibly matching TRBD1 (6 bases). CDR3 size: 15 residues. The V gene's germline CDR1 is MDHEN and CDR2 SYDVKM. V gave up 7 bases and J gave up 5 bases, with 20 bases separating them. The DNA of the CDR3 is TGTGCCAGCAAACACATGGACAGAAAAAGGACTGAAGCTTTCTTT. Translation: CASKHMDRKRTEAFF.

The chain employs TRBV6-2 or TRBV6-3 and TRBJ2-1, with 7 bases fitting TRBD2. The CDR3 is 16 amino acids. Germline loops: CDR1 MNHEY, CDR2 SVGEGT. The V segment lost 1 base and the J segment 0 bases; nucleotides outside the gene matches: 3. The CDR3 is CASSYWGGSSYNEQFF. In DNA form, the CDR3 reads TGTGCCAGCAGTTACTGGGGGGGAAGCTCCTACAATGAGCAGTTCTTC.

A word on this clonotype: Being one base from a much bigger clone, this may be a read error. CDR3 residues: CASSRLRDRGIGANVLTF. The CDR3 DNA is TGTGCCAGCAGCCGCCTCCGGGACAGGGGTATCGGGGCCAACGTCCTGACTTTC. The chain joins TRBV13 to TRBJ2-6, with 10 bases lining up with TRBD1. Germline CDR1 and CDR2: PRHDT and FYEKMQ (reference sequence). The CDR3 runs 18 residues. The V segment lost 5 bases and the J segment 4 bases; nucleotides outside the gene matches: 11. The full variable domain, completed using reference TRBV13 and TRBJ2-6, is AAGVIQSPRHLIKEKRETATLKCYPIPRHDTVYWYQQGPGQDPQFLISFYEKMQSDKGSIPDRFSAQQFSDYHSELNMSSLELGDSALYFCASSRLRDRGIGANVLTFGAGSRLTVL.

This clonotype was seen repeatedly, ten times or more. The rearrangement joins TRBV11-2 to TRBJ2-1; 12 bases fit TRBD1. The CDR3 is 14 amino acids. Unmatched junction bases numbered 5, after V lost 5 bases and J lost 9 bases. Germline CDR1 and CDR2: SGHAT and FQNNGV. The CDR3 DNA reads TGTGCCAGCAGCACGGGACAGGGGGCGGGTGAGCAGTTCTTC. This encodes CASSTGQGAGEQFF.

This clonotype has more than one count but fewer than ten. The chain carries TRBV6-1 and TRBJ1-5; D ambiguous. The CDR3 runs 16 residues. Germline V CDR1 and CDR2: MNHNS, SASEGT. V was shortened by 2 bases and J by 5 bases, with 16 bases between the two germline ends. The CDR3 nucleotides read TGTGCCAGCAGTGAAACAGCTCGTCTGGTCGATCAGCCCCAGCATTTT. This gives the protein CASSETARLVDQPQHF.

This clonotype occurred a few times. The CDR3 loop is CASSRWTGTPYEQYF. The CDR3 DNA reads TGTGCCAGCAGTCGTTGGACAGGGACTCCCTACGAGCAGTACTTC. V usage is TRBV14 and J usage is TRBJ2-7; TRBD1 agrees at 8 bases. The ends lost 6 bases at V and 2 bases at J; junction bases unmatched: 9. CDR3 length equals 15 residues. Germline CDR1 SGHDN, CDR2 FVKESK.

This clonotype was counted ten times or more. The chain links TRBV7-9 to TRBJ2-2, with 9 bases matching TRBD2. Germline V CDR1 and CDR2: SEHNR, FQNEAQ (reference sequence). Losses at the gene ends were 4 bases for V and 0 bases for J; bases not matched to a gene: 6. The CDR3 spans 17 residues. CDR3 sequence (DNA): TGTGCCAGCAGCTCTACAGCTAGCGGGGCGAACACCGGGGAGCTGTTTTTT. Translating gives CASSSTASGANTGELFF.

J is TRBJ2-5 and V is TRBV6-9, with unresolved D. Germline assignment: CDR1 MNHGY and CDR2 SVAAGI. V lost 4 bases and J 7 bases, leaving 7 bases between the germline ends. This CDR3 contains 11 residues. CDR3 residues: CASSSVGTQYF. The CDR3 bases are TGTGCCAGCAGTTCCGTAGGGACCCAGTACTTC.

This clonotype was counted many times. CDR3 sequence: CAAASGTGGAGETQYF. CDR3 in DNA: TGTGCCGCAGCTTCCGGGACAGGCGGAGCGGGAGAGACCCAGTACTTC. The chain is built from TRBV15 and TRBJ2-5; 8 bases are shared with TRBD1. Per germline, CDR1 LNHNV and CDR2 YYDKDF (reference sequence). J was trimmed by 4 bases and V by 11 bases; bases with no gene match: 18. The CDR3 sequence is 16 residues long.

There are many counts of this clonotype. This rearrangement joins TRBV2 to TRBJ2-5, with a possible D match to TRBD1 (5 bases). This CDR3 contains 15 residues. Germline CDR1 reads SNHLY; CDR2 reads FYNNEI. V lost 6 bases to trimming and J lost 4 bases, with 18 bases between them. CDR3 residues: CASREDTAVRETQYF. Here the CDR3 DNA reads TGTGCCAGCAGAGAGGACACAGCCGTGAGAGAGACCCAGTACTTC. The full variable domain, completed using reference TRBV2 and TRBJ2-5, is EPEVTQTPSHQVTQMGQEVILRCVPISNHLYFYWYRQILGQKVEFLVSFYNNEISEKSEIFDDQFSVERPDGSNFTLKIRSTKLEDSAMYFCASREDTAVRETQYFGPGTRLLVL.

The chain has TRBV12-3 or TRBV12-4 and TRBJ1-1, with D possibly matching TRBD1 (5 bases). CDR3 length: 15 residues. V shed 3 bases and J shed 6 bases, with 17 bases lying between them. CDR3: CASSFGGTAVPEAFF. Written as DNA, the CDR3 is TGTGCCAGCAGTTTTGGGGGGACGGCCGTGCCTGAAGCTTTCTTT.

In regard to this clonotype: A much more abundant neighbour one base away suggests this may be a read error. This chain joins TRBV11-3 and TRBJ2-5; D uncertain. Germline-derived CDR1 and CDR2 are SGHNT and YENEEA. The CDR3 loop spans 16 amino acids. The CDR3 region is CASSLGVSQSEETQSF. The DNA of the CDR3 is TGTGCCAGCAGCTTAGGGGTATCTCAATCCGAAGAGACCCAGTCCTTC.

V usage is TRBV6-1 and J usage is TRBJ2-5; D is possibly TRBD1 or TRBD2 (5 bases each). V was trimmed by 9 bases and J by 4 bases, leaving 12 bases between them. The length of the CDR3 is 12 residues. Germline values: CDR1 MNHNS, CDR2 SASEGT. The CDR3 DNA follows: TGTGCCAGTCGCCGGGACCCAGAGACCCAGTACTTC. Amino acids: CASRRDPETQYF.

The V gene is TRBV20-1, the J gene TRBJ2-1; TRBD2 agrees at 13 bases. The CDR3 length is 17 residues. Germline V gives CDR1 DFQATT, CDR2 SNEGSKA (reference sequence). V lost 3 bases and J lost 4; bases outside the gene matches: 9. The CDR3 is CSASAGLAGMGYNEQFF. CDR3 sequence (DNA): TGCAGTGCTAGTGCGGGACTAGCGGGAATGGGGTACAATGAGCAGTTCTTC.

This clonotype was seen ten or more times. The rearrangement joins TRBV2 to TRBJ2-1; no clear D. This CDR3 is 11 amino acids long. Germline V gene lookup returns CDR1 SNHLY and CDR2 FYNNEI. Trimming removed 3 bases from V and 7 bases from J, with 4 bases in between. CDR3 bases: TGTGCCAGCAGTGAGTTGAATGAGCAGTTCTTC. Protein: CASSELNEQFF.

Comment on this clonotype: A far more abundant clone sits one base away, making this likely a read error. The conserved closing phenylalanine or tryptophan is absent in this CDR3, likely reflecting a read error. For the CDR3, the DNA is TGTGCCAGCAGTTTCGGGGCACTCCAAGAGACCCAGTACTAC. Translation: CASSFGALQETQYY. The chain employs TRBV12-3 or TRBV12-4 and TRBJ2-1; either TRBD1 or TRBD2 may fit D (5 bases each). The DNA matches TRBJ2-5 better at its end, which makes the J call doubtful. The length of the CDR3 is 14 residues.

The chain couples TRBV19 to TRBJ2-6; D possibly corresponds to TRBD2 (5 bases). The CDR3 contains 17 residues. V gave up 6 bases and J gave up 0 bases, with 15 bases separating them. Germline-derived CDR1 and CDR2 are LNHDA and SQIVND (reference sequence). In DNA, the CDR3 is TGTGCCAGTAGGGATGGACGGGATTACTCTGGGGCCAACGTCCTGACTTTC. Its protein is CASRDGRDYSGANVLTF.

This clonotype was seen a few times. This chain uses TRBV5-1 with TRBJ2-3; TRBD1 aligns across 10 bases. The CDR3 has 17 amino acids. CDR1 SGHRS and CDR2 YFSETQ come from the germline V gene. V shed 4 bases, J shed 4 bases, and the junction held 12 bases outside the gene matches. DNA of the CDR3: TGCGCCAGCAGCGTATGGGGGACAGGGGATGTGCCAGATACGCAGTATTTT. This sequence encodes CASSVWGTGDVPDTQYF.

This clonotype appeared a single time. A much more abundant neighbour one base away suggests this may be a read error. The rearrangement uses TRBV12-3 or TRBV12-4 and TRBJ2-3, with D possibly being TRBD2 (6 bases). Trimming stripped 5 bases from V and 8 bases from J, with 17 bases between. The length of the CDR3 is 14 residues. DNA of the CDR3: TGTGCCAGCAGTGAGACTGGTTGGGAGGCTACGCAGTATTTT. Protein sequence: CASSETGWEATQYF.

V gene TRBV14 combines with J gene TRBJ2-2; weak D call: TRBD1 (5 bases). Germline CDR1 is SGHDN and CDR2 is FVKESK. The CDR3 runs to 15 residues. V was clipped by 3 bases and J by 2 bases, with 10 bases between them. CDR3 sequence: CASSHTTDNTGELFF. The CDR3 DNA reads TGTGCCAGCAGCCATACGACAGATAACACCGGGGAGCTGTTTTTT.